The present entry profiles one T cell receptor (beta chain) with its context. Its specific antigen is unknown. One base away there is no much larger clone; base qualities are not given. The data originate from a study of graft-versus-host responses after intestinal transplantation (dated by TCRdb to the early 2020s). General notes on the study: The transplants that recipients received were multivisceral, liver-intestinal, or isolated intestinal. Samples from three later patients were sequenced in-house on an Illumina MiSeq with MiXCR processing rather than by the commercial service. Bulk TCR-beta CDR3 sequencing was used to track graft-versus-host and host-versus-graft alloreactive T cell clones in the graft, circulation and bone marrow after intestinal transplantation. Alloreactive clones were identified by sequencing pre-transplant mixed lymphocyte reaction products and comparing them with unstimulated pre-transplant donor and recipient T cells. The cohort enrolled 24 intestinal transplant recipients, one of whom was a retransplant, and a few patients without pretransplant specimens were excluded. Donor T cell macrochimerism was defined as a peak of at least 4% donor T cells among recipient peripheral blood mononuclear cells. Every recipient was given anti-thymocyte globulin induction, followed by roughly 3 years of maintenance tacrolimus and steroids.

The receptor library was made with the immunoSEQ multiplex PCR assay. For most patients, genomic DNA was isolated with the Qiagen DNeasy Blood and Tissue Kit and sent frozen to Adaptive Biotechnologies for TCR sequencing. High-throughput TCR-beta CDR3 sequencing of genomic DNA from most patients was performed by Adaptive Biotechnologies. In the original analysis: TCR sequencing data were retrieved from Adaptive's ImmunoSEQ software for 15 to 20 patients, whereas a few other patients were processed with MiXCR and VDJtools. To correct CD4 versus CD8 sorting errors, sequences present in both subsets at a frequency ratio below 5:1 were removed. CDR3 nucleotide sequences shared between donor and recipient were removed because their origin could not be assigned. To be classed as alloreactive, a clone needed at least 2-fold expansion over unstimulated cells and a minimum CFSE-low frequency of 0.002% (template counts) or 0.001% (read counts). A clone was considered mappable if detected in the sequenced pre-transplant spleen, lymph node, or MLR CFSE-low populations of the donor or recipient. Cumulative frequency of alloreactive clones was calculated as a percentage of all sequences weighted by copy number. The source is immuneACCESS, and TCRdb retained only in-frame sequences with V and J called. Part of the clones is not carried over; for the studies checked, unresolved V genes explain less than half of this, and the remainder is unexplained. That table supplies the V and J calls and clone size; D and trimming were determined from the DNA. The sample table lists roughly 120,000 clones, about nine tenths of them with a count of one. The top ten clones comprise approximately 0.18% of the sample.

Trimming removed 4 bases from V and 7 bases from J; the gene matches leave 6 bases unexplained. Including the terminal cysteine and phenylalanine, the CDR3 comprises 15 residues. The kept DNA is CDR3 alone, 45 bases in frame from the first base. CDR1 and CDR2 are read off the germline V gene as MGHDK and SYGVNS. The label giving this sample's time point can be read as: cells obtained before transplantation from donor or recipient. CD3+CD4+ and CD3+CD8+ populations were FACS-sorted from unstimulated pre-transplant donor and recipient cells taken from spleen or lymph nodes. Beyond this particular receptor, the publication reports: The conclusions were limited by the relatively low number and heterogeneity of the intestinal transplant patients. Early after transplant, peak levels of circulating GvH clones were associated with declines in HvG clones. In patients with donor T cell macrochimerism, the allografts had high GvH to HvG T cell clonal ratios. GvH clones were detected in recipient bone marrow, and some of these GvH clones were observed earlier in ileal mucosa or blood, consistent with an intestinal mucosal origin.

In this chain, TRBV25-1 is recombined with TRBJ1-4; the central 10 bases match TRBD1. The origin of this receptor is a human donor who received an intestinal transplant. Specimen: unstimulated CD4+ T cells sorted from spleen or lymph node cells, collected before intestinal transplant. For the CDR3, the sequence is CASSGTGTGVEKLFF. The DNA sequence is TGTGCCAGCAGTGGAACCGGGACAGGGGTTGAAAAACTGTTTTTT.